These 20 T cell receptor beta chains were all obtained from the same sample, sequenced in a study of blood T cell repertoires in COVID-19. The table came from immunoSEQ multiplex PCR; TCRdb's copy has only in-frame clones and leaves some out. The sample yields roughly 100,000 clones, approximately 83% seen once. The material sequenced was peripheral blood. Source of these receptors: an elderly woman with active or convalescent COVID-19.

Only a few counts were recorded for this clone. The V and J genes are TRBV19 and TRBJ1-2; D unclear. Per the germline V gene, CDR1 is LNHDA and CDR2 is SQIVND (reference sequence). This CDR3 has 12 amino acids. Between the trimmed V and J ends, which lost 5 bases and 2 bases, there was a span of 6 bases. CDR3 in DNA: TGTGCCAGTAGTGTCCCGAACTATGGCTACACCTTC. Residues: CASSVPNYGYTF. The full variable domain, with the rest looked up from reference TRBV19 and TRBJ1-2, is DGGITQSPKYLFRKEGQNVTLSCEQNLNHDAMYWYRQDPGQGLRLIYYSQIVNDFQKGDIAEGYSVSREKKESFPLTVTSAQKNPTAFYLCASSVPNYGYTFGSGTRLTVV.

The J gene is TRBJ1-1, the V gene TRBV7-3; 10 bases map to TRBD1. The CDR3 extends over 15 amino acids. Germline V gene data show CDR1 as SGHTA and CDR2 as FQGTGA. J was trimmed by 4 bases and V by 5 bases; bases with no gene match: 7. DNA for the CDR3: TGTGCCAGCAGCCCAACCCGGACAGGGGGCACTGAAGCTTTCTTT. Encoded protein: CASSPTRTGGTEAFF.

The DNA for the CDR3 is TGTGCCTGGGGTATGGGCAGGGCGTACAATTCACCCCTCCACTTT. Amino acids: CAWGMGRAYNSPLHF. The J gene is TRBJ1-6, the V gene TRBV30, with a weak D call TRBD1 (5 bases). Germline V lookup: CDR1 GTSNPN, CDR2 SVGIG (reference sequence). CDR3 length: 15 amino acids. The ends were cut back, 5 bases at V and 7 bases at J, with 18 bases in the middle. The whole variable domain, remainder taken from reference TRBV30 and TRBJ1-6, is SQTIHQWPATLVQPVGSPLSLECTVEGTSNPNLYWYRQAAGRGLQLLFYSVGIGQISSEVPQNLSASRPQDRQFILSSKKLLLSDSGFYLCAWGMGRAYNSPLHFGNGTRLTVT.

This chain joins TRBV29-1 and TRBJ2-1, with D possibly being TRBD1 (5 bases). Trimming took off 5 bases at V and 2 bases at J, with 13 bases between the two ends. Germline V gene data show CDR1 as SQVTM and CDR2 as ANQGSEA. This CDR3 has 14 residues. The CDR3 DNA reads TGCAGCGTTTCTCTTAGGGGTCCCTACAATGAGCAGTTCTTC. Translated, it gives CSVSLRGPYNEQFF.

This chain uses TRBV7-2 with TRBJ1-4; weak D call: TRBD1 (6 bases). CDR1 SGHTA and CDR2 FQGNSA come from the germline V gene. V lost 1 base and J 5 bases, leaving 11 bases between the germline ends. There are 15 residues in the CDR3. The CDR3, as DNA: TGTGCCAGCAGCTTAGATACAGGGAGAAATGAAAAACTGTTTTTT. Amino acid sequence: CASSLDTGRNEKLFF.

The rearrangement uses TRBV3-1 (or the pseudogene TRBV3-2) and TRBJ2-1; D not certain. From germline, CDR1 is LGHDT and CDR2 YNNKEL (reference sequence). The germline V and J ends were trimmed by 4 bases and 0 bases, with 13 bases remaining between them. The CDR3 has 16 residues. DNA of the CDR3: TGTGCCAGCAGCCTTCGAGGAGTCAGCTCCTACAATGAGCAGTTCTTC. Protein: CASSLRGVSSYNEQFF.

This clone was detected a few times. The V call is TRBV11-2, the J call TRBJ1-4; 7 bases fit TRBD1. The ends lost 2 bases at V and 6 bases at J; junction bases unmatched: 9. Germline loops: CDR1 SGHAT, CDR2 FQNNGV. The length of the CDR3 is 16 residues. The CDR3 protein is CASSLTASRGYEKLFF. The CDR3 nucleotides read TGTGCCAGCAGCTTAACGGCGAGCAGGGGGTATGAAAAACTGTTTTTT.

The chain has TRBV10-3 and TRBJ2-7; 9 nucleotides agree with TRBD1. The V segment lost 3 bases and the J segment 1 base; nucleotides outside the gene matches: 7. Per germline, CDR1 ENHRY and CDR2 SYGVKD. This CDR3 is 16 amino acids long. The CDR3 bases are TGTGCCATCAGTGACCGAGCGGGACAGGGTTCCTACGAGCAGTACTTC. This gives the protein CAISDRAGQGSYEQYF.

This clone occurred a few times. V is TRBV5-4 and J is TRBJ1-2; 7 nucleotides line up with TRBD1. The CDR3 has 13 amino acids. The V gene end was trimmed by 0 bases and the J gene end by 8 bases; junction bases not matched to a gene: 4. Germline V gives CDR1 SGHNT, CDR2 YYREEE (reference sequence). In DNA form, the CDR3 reads TGTGCCAGCAGCTTGGAAGGGGGCGCGGGCTACACCTTC. This codes for CASSLEGGAGYTF.

The chain joins TRBV5-1 to TRBJ1-3, with unresolved D. The CDR3 contains 14 residues. V was cut by 0 bases and J by 4 bases, with 8 bases left in between. The germline V gene has CDR1 SGHRS and CDR2 YFSETQ. Here the CDR3 reads CASSLGASGNTIYF. In nucleotides, the CDR3 is TGCGCCAGCAGCTTGGGGGCCTCCGGAAACACCATATATTTT.

The chain carries TRBV18 and TRBJ2-1; the D is unclear. Germline-derived CDR1 and CDR2 are KGHSH and LQKENI. The CDR3 runs to 12 residues. The V end was cut by 0 bases, the J end by 5 bases, with 2 bases between. CDR3 residues: CASSPPNNEQFF. In nucleotides, the CDR3 is TGTGCCAGCTCACCACCCAACAATGAGCAGTTCTTC.

The chain couples TRBV12-5 to TRBJ1-2, with D perhaps matching TRBD1 (5 bases). This CDR3 spans 14 amino acids. Germline V gene data show CDR1 as LGHNT and CDR2 as FRNRAP. V lost 5 bases and J 6 bases, leaving 16 bases between the germline ends. The CDR3 here is CASGPLGGRHGYTF. In DNA form, the CDR3 reads TGTGCTAGTGGTCCTCTCGGGGGACGACATGGCTACACCTTC.

The chain is built from TRBV27 and TRBJ1-2, with D unresolved. The CDR3 extends over 14 amino acids. Trimming took 0 bases from V and 0 from J, leaving 5 bases between them. Germline CDR1 is MNHEY and CDR2 is SMNVEV (reference sequence). This CDR3 is CASSLSLANYGYTF. DNA for the CDR3: TGTGCCAGCAGTTTATCTCTAGCTAACTATGGCTACACCTTC.

This clone was picked up a small number of times. The chain couples TRBV24-1 to TRBJ1-1, with 10 bases that match TRBD1. This CDR3 contains 14 residues. Germline-derived CDR1 and CDR2 are KGHDR and SFDVKD. Trimming cost V 3 bases and J 8 bases; bases outside gene matches: 5. In nucleotides, the CDR3 is TGTGCCACCAGTGATCCACGACAGGGGGCAGAAGCTTTCTTT. It yields the protein CATSDPRQGAEAFF.

In nucleotides, the CDR3 is TGCAGTGCTAGTCTGGGGGGAATCACAGATACGCAGTATTTT. Its translation is CSASLGGITDTQYF. This sequence joins TRBV20-1 and TRBJ2-3, with D perhaps matching TRBD2 (6 bases). CDR3 size: 14 residues. Trimming shortened V by 3 bases and J by 2 bases, and 12 bases separated the two germline ends. Germline V CDR1 and CDR2: DFQATT, SNEGSKA (reference sequence).

The gene calls are TRBV7-9 and TRBJ2-1, with D maybe TRBD1 (5 bases). Germline values: CDR1 SEHNR, CDR2 FQNEAQ (reference sequence). This CDR3 comprises 15 residues. The germline V and J ends were trimmed by 5 bases and 5 bases, with 16 bases remaining between them. This CDR3 reads CASSHQAGHNNEQFF. Here the CDR3 DNA reads TGTGCCAGCAGCCACCAGGCAGGACACAACAATGAGCAGTTCTTC.

This sequence joins TRBV19 and TRBJ1-5; TRBD1 is a possible D gene (5 bases). Trimming removed 1 base from V and 7 bases from J, with 17 bases in between. This CDR3 has 16 residues. CDR1 is LNHDA and CDR2 is SQIVND in the germline V gene (reference sequence). DNA for the CDR3: TGTGCCAGTAGTATAGTTAGCCAGGGAATCGGACAGCCCCAGCATTTT. This codes for CASSIVSQGIGQPQHF.

This sequence joins TRBV15 and TRBJ2-1, with 9 bases that match TRBD2. V was pared by 0 bases and J by 2 bases, with 2 bases of the junction left unmatched. The V gene's germline CDR1 is LNHNV and CDR2 YYDKDF (reference sequence). This CDR3 is 16 amino acids long. CDR3 nucleotide sequence: TGTGCCACCAGCAGAGATCCTAGCGGGACCTACAATGAGCAGTTCTTC. It is translated as CATSRDPSGTYNEQFF.

This chain links TRBV6-6 with TRBJ1-1; 7 bases map to TRBD1. CDR3 length: 14 amino acids. CDR1 and CDR2 (germline): MNHNY, SVGAGI (reference sequence). The J segment lost 4 bases and the V segment lost 6 bases, leaving 8 bases of the junction unmatched. The CDR3 region has the DNA TGTGCCAGCAGCTACGGGACAGCAGGCACTGAAGCTTTCTTT. Its translation: CASSYGTAGTEAFF.

The J gene is TRBJ1-1, the V gene TRBV3-1 (or the pseudogene TRBV3-2), with unresolved D. V shed 0 bases and J shed 6 bases, with 11 bases lying between them. CDR3 size: 14 residues. Germline V CDR1 and CDR2: LGHDT, YNNKEL (reference sequence). CDR3 coding DNA: TGTGCCAGCAGCCAAGATCCGAGGCGGGCTGAAGCTTTCTTT. Translated: CASSQDPRRAEAFF.